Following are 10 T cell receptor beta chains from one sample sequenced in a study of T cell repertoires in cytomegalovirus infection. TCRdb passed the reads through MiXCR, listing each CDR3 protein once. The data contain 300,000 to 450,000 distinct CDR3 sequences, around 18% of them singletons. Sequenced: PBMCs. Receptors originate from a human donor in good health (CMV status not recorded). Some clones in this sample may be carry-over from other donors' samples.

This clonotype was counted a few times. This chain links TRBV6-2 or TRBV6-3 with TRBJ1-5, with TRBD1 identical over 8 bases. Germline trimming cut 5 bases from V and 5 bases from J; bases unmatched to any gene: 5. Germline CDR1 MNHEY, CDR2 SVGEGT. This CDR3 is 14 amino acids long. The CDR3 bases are TGTGCCAGCAGTCAACAGGGGGAATATCAGCCCCAGCATTTT. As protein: CASSQQGEYQPQHF.

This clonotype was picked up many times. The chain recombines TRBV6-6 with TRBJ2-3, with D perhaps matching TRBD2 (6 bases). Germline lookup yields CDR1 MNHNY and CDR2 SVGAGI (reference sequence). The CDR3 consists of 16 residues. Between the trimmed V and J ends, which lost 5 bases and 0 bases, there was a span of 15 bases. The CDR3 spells CASSDPGGASTDTQYF. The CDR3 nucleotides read TGTGCCAGCAGTGATCCCGGCGGGGCAAGCACAGATACGCAGTATTTT.

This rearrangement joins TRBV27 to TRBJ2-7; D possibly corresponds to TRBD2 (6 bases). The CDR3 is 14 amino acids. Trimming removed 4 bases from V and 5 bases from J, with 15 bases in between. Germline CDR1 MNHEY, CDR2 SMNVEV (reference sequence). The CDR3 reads CASSWRGGLNEQYF. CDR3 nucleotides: TGTGCCAGCAGTTGGCGGGGAGGCCTCAACGAGCAGTACTTC.

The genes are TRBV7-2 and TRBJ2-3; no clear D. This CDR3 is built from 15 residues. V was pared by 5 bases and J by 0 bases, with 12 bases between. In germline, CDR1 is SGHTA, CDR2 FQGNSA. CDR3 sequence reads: CASSLQSPSTDTQYF. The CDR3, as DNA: TGTGCCAGCAGCCTCCAGTCACCTAGCACAGATACGCAGTATTTT.

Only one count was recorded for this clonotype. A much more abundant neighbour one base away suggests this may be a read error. CDR3 DNA: TGTGCCAGCAGTTGCCCCCGAAGAACGATTTACGAGCAGTACTTC. This translates into CASSCPRRTIYEQYF. The genes are TRBV6-6 and TRBJ2-7, with D hard to call. CDR3 length: 15 amino acids. Trimming took 4 bases from V and 4 from J, leaving 17 bases between them. CDR1 is MNHNY, CDR2 SVGAGI, per germline (reference sequence).

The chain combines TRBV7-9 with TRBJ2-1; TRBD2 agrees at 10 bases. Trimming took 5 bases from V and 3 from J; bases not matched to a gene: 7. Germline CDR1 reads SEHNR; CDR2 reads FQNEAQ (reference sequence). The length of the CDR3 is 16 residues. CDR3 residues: CASSVPSGGLYNEQFF. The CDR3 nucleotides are TGTGCCAGCAGCGTCCCTAGCGGGGGCCTCTACAATGAGCAGTTCTTC.

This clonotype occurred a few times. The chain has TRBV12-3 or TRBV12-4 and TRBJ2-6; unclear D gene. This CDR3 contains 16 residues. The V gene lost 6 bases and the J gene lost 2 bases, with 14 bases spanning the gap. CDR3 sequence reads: CASSHGRMTGANVLTF. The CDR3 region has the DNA TGTGCCAGCAGCCATGGACGGATGACTGGGGCCAACGTCCTGACTTTC.

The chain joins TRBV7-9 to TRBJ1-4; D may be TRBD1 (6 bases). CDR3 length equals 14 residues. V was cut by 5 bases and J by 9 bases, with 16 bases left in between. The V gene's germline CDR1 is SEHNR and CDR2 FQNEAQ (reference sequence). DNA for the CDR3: TGTGCCAGCAGCCTGACAGGACCACCGAAAAAACTGTTTTTT. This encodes CASSLTGPPKKLFF.

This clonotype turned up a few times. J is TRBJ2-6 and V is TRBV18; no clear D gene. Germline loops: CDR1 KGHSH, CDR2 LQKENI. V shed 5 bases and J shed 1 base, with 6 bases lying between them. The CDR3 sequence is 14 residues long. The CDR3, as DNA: TGTGCCAGCTCAGAAACTTCTGGGGCCAACGTCCTGACTTTC. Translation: CASSETSGANVLTF.

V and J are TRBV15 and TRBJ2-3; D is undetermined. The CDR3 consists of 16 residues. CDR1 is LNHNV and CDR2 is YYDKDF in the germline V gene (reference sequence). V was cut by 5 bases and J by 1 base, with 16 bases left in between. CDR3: CATSRPSGVGTDTQYF. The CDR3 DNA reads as TGTGCCACCAGCCGACCTTCGGGTGTCGGCACAGATACGCAGTATTTT.